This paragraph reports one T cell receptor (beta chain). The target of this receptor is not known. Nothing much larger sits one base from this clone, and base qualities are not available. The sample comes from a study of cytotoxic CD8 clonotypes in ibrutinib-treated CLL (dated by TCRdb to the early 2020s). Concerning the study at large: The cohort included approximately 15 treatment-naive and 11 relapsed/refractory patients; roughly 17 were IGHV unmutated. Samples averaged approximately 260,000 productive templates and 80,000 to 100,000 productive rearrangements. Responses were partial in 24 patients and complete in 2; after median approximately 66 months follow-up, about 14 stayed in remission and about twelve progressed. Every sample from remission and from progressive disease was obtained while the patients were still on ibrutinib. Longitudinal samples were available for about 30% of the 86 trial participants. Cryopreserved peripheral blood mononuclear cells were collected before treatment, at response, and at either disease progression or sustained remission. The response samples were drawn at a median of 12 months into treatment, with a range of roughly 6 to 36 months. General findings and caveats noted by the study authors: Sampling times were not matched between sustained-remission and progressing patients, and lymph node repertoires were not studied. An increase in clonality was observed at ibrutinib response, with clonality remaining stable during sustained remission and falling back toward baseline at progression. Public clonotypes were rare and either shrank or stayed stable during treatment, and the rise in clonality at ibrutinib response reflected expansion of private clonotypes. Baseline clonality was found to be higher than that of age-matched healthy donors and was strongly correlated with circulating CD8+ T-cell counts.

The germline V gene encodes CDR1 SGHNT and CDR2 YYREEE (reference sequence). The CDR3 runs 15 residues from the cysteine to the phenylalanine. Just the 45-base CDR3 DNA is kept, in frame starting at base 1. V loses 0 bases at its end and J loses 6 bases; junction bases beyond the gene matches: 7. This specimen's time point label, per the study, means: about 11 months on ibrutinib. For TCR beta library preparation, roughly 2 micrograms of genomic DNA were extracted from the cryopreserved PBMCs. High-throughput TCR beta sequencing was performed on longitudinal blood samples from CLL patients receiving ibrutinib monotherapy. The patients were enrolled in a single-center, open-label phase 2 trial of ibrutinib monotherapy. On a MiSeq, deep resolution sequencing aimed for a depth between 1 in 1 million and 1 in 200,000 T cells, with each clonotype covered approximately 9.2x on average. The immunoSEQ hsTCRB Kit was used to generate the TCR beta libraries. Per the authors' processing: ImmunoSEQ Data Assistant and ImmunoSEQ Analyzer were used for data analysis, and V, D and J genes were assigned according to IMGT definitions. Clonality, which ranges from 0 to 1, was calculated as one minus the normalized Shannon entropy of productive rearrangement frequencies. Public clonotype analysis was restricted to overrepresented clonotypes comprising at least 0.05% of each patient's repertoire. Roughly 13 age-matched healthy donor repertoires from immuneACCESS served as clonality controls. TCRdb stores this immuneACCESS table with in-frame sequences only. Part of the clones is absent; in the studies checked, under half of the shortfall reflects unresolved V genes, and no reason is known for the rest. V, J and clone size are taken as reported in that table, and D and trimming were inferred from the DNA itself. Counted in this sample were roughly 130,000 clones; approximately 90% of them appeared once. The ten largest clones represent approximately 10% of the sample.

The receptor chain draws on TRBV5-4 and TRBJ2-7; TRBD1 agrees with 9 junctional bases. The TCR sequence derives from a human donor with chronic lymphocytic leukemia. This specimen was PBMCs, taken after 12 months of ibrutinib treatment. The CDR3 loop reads CASSLGGQGIREQYF. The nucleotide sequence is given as TGTGCCAGCAGCTTGGGGGGACAGGGTATCCGCGAGCAGTACTTC.